These 24 T cell receptor beta chains share one sample of origin, sequenced in a study of shared clonotypes between healthy human individuals. Measured with immunoSEQ multiplex PCR; TCRdb has only the in-frame clones, and not every one. The sample consists of about 1 million clones, around 76% of them appearing once. Sequenced input: memory CD4+ T cells sorted from blood. Regarding subset: CD45RA-negative fraction. These receptors all stem from a man in his late teens or twenties in good health.

The chain is built from TRBV5-1 and TRBJ1-1, with 7 bases that match TRBD1. Trimming took 4 bases from V and 0 from J; bases not matched to a gene: 3. CDR1 is SGHRS and CDR2 is YFSETQ in the germline V gene. The CDR3 is 14 residues long. CDR3 DNA sequence: TGCGCCAGCAGCAGGACAGGCGTGAACACTGAAGCTTTCTTT. It specifies CASSRTGVNTEAFF. Combining the CDR3 with reference TRBV5-1 and TRBJ1-1 gives the whole variable domain KAGVTQTPRYLIKTRGQQVTLSCSPISGHRSVSWYQQTPGQGLQFLFEYFSETQRNKGNFPGRFSGRQFSNSRSEMNVSTLELGDSALYLCASSRTGVNTEAFFGQGTRLTVV.

This clone was detected once. The chain links TRBV28 to TRBJ1-2; the D gene is possibly TRBD1 (5 bases). The V end lost 11 bases, the J end lost 4 bases, and 14 bases lay between the germline ends. The length of the CDR3 is 12 residues. Germline assignment: CDR1 MDHEN and CDR2 SYDVKM. The CDR3 nucleotides read TGTGCCTGGGGGGTATCGGGCTATGGCTACACCTTC. The encoded protein is CAWGVSGYGYTF.

In regard to this clone: Different DNA sequences within this sample yield the same CDR3. The V and J genes are TRBV5-1 and TRBJ2-1, with 8 bases identical to TRBD2. The V gene's germline CDR1 is SGHRS and CDR2 YFSETQ. Trimming at V came to 4 bases and at J to 0 bases, leaving 3 bases not matched to a gene. There are 15 residues in the CDR3. The CDR3 loop is CASSPSGSSYNEQFF. The CDR3 DNA is TGCGCCAGCAGCCCCAGCGGGAGCTCCTACAATGAGCAGTTCTTC.

The chain carries TRBV7-2 and TRBJ1-6; tentatively, D is TRBD1 (6 bases). Germline V gene lookup returns CDR1 SGHTA and CDR2 FQGNSA. This CDR3 region has 15 residues. V was shortened by 2 bases and J by 9 bases, with 14 bases between the two germline ends. The CDR3 protein is CASSLTAGTTSPLHF. CDR3 nucleotide sequence: TGTGCCAGCAGCTTAACCGCCGGGACAACTTCACCCCTCCACTTT.

The chain recombines TRBV18 with TRBJ1-4; D ambiguous. There are 15 residues in the CDR3. Germline CDR1 KGHSH, CDR2 LQKENI. Between the trimmed V and J ends, which lost 3 bases and 5 bases, there was a span of 13 bases. CDR3 in DNA: TGTGCCAGCTCACCTCAGGAGTTAGGAAATGAAAAACTGTTTTTT. This codes for CASSPQELGNEKLFF.

The V gene is TRBV2, the J gene TRBJ2-1; tentatively, D is TRBD2 (5 bases). CDR3 length: 12 residues. V lost 7 bases to trimming and J lost 8 bases, with 12 bases between them. CDR1 and CDR2 from the germline V gene are SNHLY and FYNNEI. The CDR3 nucleotides are TGTGCCAGCAAGAGGGTCGGAGATGAGCAGTTCTTC. Protein sequence: CASKRVGDEQFF.

This clone turned up a few times. The chain recombines TRBV10-2 with TRBJ2-1; 10 positions agree with TRBD2. CDR1 and CDR2 from the germline V gene are WSHSY and SAAADI. Trimming took 3 bases from V and 10 from J; bases not matched to a gene: 6. CDR3 size: 14 residues. The CDR3 DNA sequence: TGCGCCAGCAGTGAACAGCGGGGGGGCCTGGAGCAGTTCTTC. Its translation is CASSEQRGGLEQFF.

The chain uses TRBV7-9 and TRBJ1-1, with D perhaps matching TRBD1 (6 bases). Germline CDR1 is SEHNR and CDR2 is FQNEAQ (reference sequence). CDR3 length: 14 amino acids. V was cut by 3 bases and J by 4 bases, with 12 bases left in between. CDR3 DNA sequence: TGTGCCAGCAGCTTTCAAGCAGGGGTCACTGAAGCTTTCTTT. Its protein is CASSFQAGVTEAFF. Based on the CDR3 plus reference TRBV7-9 and TRBJ1-1, the full variable domain is DTGVSQNPRHKITKRGQNVTFRCDPISEHNRLYWYRQTLGQGPEFLTYFQNEAQLEKSRLLSDRFSAERPKGSFSTLEIQRTEQGDSAMYLCASSFQAGVTEAFFGQGTRLTVV.

The CDR3 DNA reads TGTGCCAGCAGGTCTGCCGGGACAGGGGGCGGAAAGGAAAAACTGTTTTTT. Translated, it gives CASRSAGTGGGKEKLFF. This chain uses TRBV2 with TRBJ1-4; 12 bases are shared with TRBD1. After removal of 6 bases from V and 8 bases from J, the junction contained 13 bases not matched to a gene. Germline assignment: CDR1 SNHLY and CDR2 FYNNEI. This CDR3 is 17 amino acids long.

The chain joins TRBV9 to TRBJ1-6; the D gene is possibly TRBD1 (6 bases). Per germline, CDR1 SGDLS and CDR2 YYNGEE. This CDR3 is built from 15 residues. V dropped 0 bases and J dropped 9 bases, with 13 bases sitting between them. The CDR3 region has the DNA TGTGCCAGCAGCGTAGATCCGGGGGCGAGTTCACCCCTCCACTTT. Its protein is CASSVDPGASSPLHF.

As regards this clone: The same CDR3 also results from other DNA sequences found in this sample. The genes are TRBV6-5 and TRBJ1-2; 9 nucleotides align to TRBD1. This CDR3 contains 15 residues. CDR1 MNHEY and CDR2 SVGAGI come from the germline V gene. V was pared by 0 bases and J by 4 bases, with 3 bases of the junction left unmatched. CDR3 nucleotides: TGTGCCAGCAGTTACTCGTCGACAGGGGGCTATGGCTACACCTTC. It translates to CASSYSSTGGYGYTF.

Remarks on this clone: This likely stems from a read error, as it lies one base from a far larger clone. Different DNA sequences within this sample yield the same CDR3. J is TRBJ1-1 and V is TRBV6-6, with D perhaps TRBD1 (5 bases). Germline V gene sequence: CDR1 MNHNY, CDR2 SVGAGI (reference sequence). The CDR3 spans 13 residues. Trimming pared 4 bases from V and 2 bases from J, leaving 8 bases between. The CDR3 DNA follows: TGTGCCAGCAGTTTGGGGGATAACACTGAAGCTTTCTTT. It yields the protein CASSLGDNTEAFF.

This rearrangement joins TRBV5-1 to TRBJ2-7; D remains ambiguous. The V and J ends lost 2 bases and 0 bases respectively, with 9 bases between them. The V gene's germline CDR1 is SGHRS and CDR2 YFSETQ. This CDR3 region has 14 residues. The chain's CDR3 is CASSLLPSSYEQYF. CDR3 in DNA: TGCGCCAGCAGCTTACTCCCTAGCTCCTACGAGCAGTACTTC.

This clone was detected only once. The J gene is TRBJ2-5, the V gene TRBV4-3, with unresolved D. There are 15 residues in the CDR3. V dropped 0 bases and J dropped 2 bases, with 10 bases sitting between them. Germline CDR1 is LGHNA and CDR2 is YSLEER. The CDR3 spells CASSQDYNVQETQYF. For the CDR3, the DNA is TGCGCCAGCAGCCAAGATTACAACGTTCAAGAGACCCAGTACTTC.

The sample holds one count of this clone. The chain combines TRBV9 with TRBJ2-7; 12 bases are a match to TRBD2. The germline CDR1 and CDR2 sequences are SGDLS and YYNGEE. CDR3 length: 15 amino acids. Trimming cost V 4 bases and J 1 base; bases outside gene matches: 3. In DNA, the CDR3 is TGTGCCAGCAGCTCTAGCGGGGGGGCTTCCTACGAGCAGTACTTC. Translation: CASSSSGGASYEQYF.

This clone appeared a few times. V gene TRBV9 combines with J gene TRBJ1-2; TRBD1 aligns across 7 bases. The CDR3 covers 16 residues. The germline gives CDR1 SGDLS, CDR2 YYNGEE. Losses at the gene ends were 0 bases for V and 7 bases for J; bases not matched to a gene: 12. Here the CDR3 reads CASSVAATGVQGGYTF. The CDR3 nucleotides are TGTGCCAGCAGCGTAGCGGCCACAGGGGTGCAGGGTGGCTACACCTTC.

This chain joins TRBV12-5 and TRBJ1-3; a weak D match, TRBD1 (6 bases). Deletions cut 8 bases from V and 2 bases from J, with 13 bases between. CDR1 and CDR2 (germline): LGHNT, FRNRAP. The CDR3 has 14 residues. This CDR3 reads CASRGLLPGNTIYF. DNA of the CDR3: TGTGCTAGTCGGGGGCTCCTTCCTGGAAACACCATATATTTT.

As to this clone: In the same sample, other DNA sequences code for this CDR3. This chain connects TRBV5-4 to TRBJ2-7; no clear D. The germline V gene has CDR1 SGHNT and CDR2 YYREEE (reference sequence). The V gene lost 0 bases and the J gene lost 3 bases, with 4 bases spanning the gap. There are 12 residues in the CDR3. The CDR3 DNA reads as TGTGCCAGCAGCTTGGTGGGCTACGAGCAGTACTTC. This codes for CASSLVGYEQYF.

In this sample, this clone turned up many times. The J gene is TRBJ1-3, the V gene TRBV5-5; possible D gene TRBD1, 5 bases. This CDR3 has 16 amino acids. Between the trimmed V and J ends, which lost 0 bases and 0 bases, there was a span of 10 bases. CDR1 and CDR2 from the germline V gene are SGHKS and YYEKEE (reference sequence). The CDR3 DNA reads TGTGCCAGCAGCTTGGAGGGACGTAGCTCTGGAAACACCATATATTTT. Its translation is CASSLEGRSSGNTIYF. Looking up the rest from reference TRBV5-5 and TRBJ1-3 gives the full variable domain: DAGVTQSPTHLIKTRGQQVTLRCSPISGHKSVSWYQQVLGQGPQFIFQYYEKEERGRGNFPDRFSARQFPNYSSELNVNALLLGDSALYLCASSLEGRSSGNTIYFGEGSWLTVV.

The chain is built from TRBV5-6 and TRBJ2-1, with D perhaps matching TRBD1 (6 bases). Trimming took off 0 bases at V and 7 bases at J, with 11 bases between the two ends. Germline V lookup: CDR1 SGHDT, CDR2 YYEEEE. The CDR3 length is 14 residues. In DNA form, the CDR3 reads TGTGCCAGCAGCTTGGACAGGGAAAGAAATGAGCAGTTCTTC. It codes for CASSLDRERNEQFF.

There are a few counts of this clone. A much larger clone differs from this one at a single base, so this may be a read error. Distinct nucleotide sequences in the sample also encode this CDR3. The chain's CDR3 is CATSRDDQPQHF. CDR3 bases: TGTGCCACCAGCAGAGATGATCAGCCCCAGCATTTT. J is TRBJ1-5 and V is TRBV15; D is unclear. Germline V lookup: CDR1 LNHNV, CDR2 YYDKDF (reference sequence). The CDR3 loop spans 12 amino acids. The V end lost 0 bases, the J end lost 5 bases, and 2 bases lay between the germline ends. The full variable domain, in which reference TRBV15 and TRBJ1-5 provide the parts outside the CDR3, is DAMVIQNPRYQVTQFGKPVTLSCSQTLNHNVMYWYQQKSSQAPKLLFHYYDKDFNNEADTPDNFQSRRPNTSFCFLDIRSPGLGDTAMYLCATSRDDQPQHFGDGTRLSIL.

The rearrangement links TRBV7-2 to TRBJ2-3; 9 nucleotides line up with TRBD2. V lost 5 bases to trimming and J lost 1 base; unmatched junction nucleotides: 4. The CDR3 is made up of 15 amino acids. Germline CDR1 SGHTA, CDR2 FQGNSA. The CDR3 nucleotides are TGTGCCAGCAGCCGAGCGGGGGGACGCACAGATACGCAGTATTTT. This gives the protein CASSRAGGRTDTQYF. The whole variable domain, filled in from reference TRBV7-2 and TRBJ2-3, reads GAGVSQSPSNKVTEKGKDVELRCDPISGHTALYWYRQSLGQGLEFLIYFQGNSAPDKSGLPSDRFSAERTGGSVSTLTIQRTQQEDSAVYLCASSRAGGRTDTQYFGPGTRLTVL.

V gene TRBV27 combines with J gene TRBJ2-1, with 13 positions matching TRBD2. V trimming: 6 bases; J trimming: 4 bases; junction bases outside the gene matches: 6. This CDR3 spans 16 amino acids. Germline V CDR1 and CDR2: MNHEY, SMNVEV (reference sequence). CDR3 sequence (DNA): TGTGCCAGCAGGGATAAGGGACTAGCGGGGTACAATGAGCAGTTCTTC. Encoded protein: CASRDKGLAGYNEQFF.

This clone was picked up a small number of times. V is TRBV7-2 and J is TRBJ1-2; no definite D call. Trimming shortened V by 3 bases and J by 4 bases, and 9 bases separated the two germline ends. This CDR3 is built from 13 residues. Germline V gene data show CDR1 as SGHTA and CDR2 as FQGNSA. The CDR3 DNA sequence: TGTGCCAGCAGCTTCGACACTGCCTATGGCTACACCTTC. The encoded protein is CASSFDTAYGYTF.